A selection of T cell receptor beta chains follows, all from one sample in a study of technical replicates of blood from several donors. Sequenced by immunoSEQ multiplex PCR; TCRdb stores in-frame clones only, minus some. The table lists about 56,000 clones, roughly 96% of them singletons. Sequences were obtained from PBMCs. The receptors come from a human donor in good health. Some clones in this sample may be carry-over from other donors' samples. The CDR3 runs from the conserved cysteine through the conserved F or W. A D gene is named only where the DNA matches it firmly. Clone size is not always given. Where it is, it says once, few, many or a class for expanded clones.

J: TRBJ2-3; size: NA; V: TRBV6-1; D: NA; DNA: TGTGCCAGCAGTGATGGTGGGAGCGATACGCAGTATTTT; CDR3: CASSDGGSDTQYF
J: TRBJ1-2; size: NA; V: TRBV20-1; D: NA; DNA: TGCAGTGCTAGCAGGGGTGGCTACACCTTC; CDR3: CSASRGGYTF
J: TRBJ2-6; size: NA; V: TRBV30; D: NA; DNA: TGTGCCTGGAGTGTAGGCGGTTCTGGGGCCAACGTCCTGACTTTC; CDR3: CAWSVGGSGANVLTF
J: TRBJ2-3; size: NA; V: TRBV11-2; D: NA; DNA: TGTGCCAGCAGCGTAACAGATACGCAGTATTTT; CDR3: CASSVTDTQYF
J: TRBJ1-5; size: once; V: TRBV6-1; D: TRBD1; DNA: TGTGCCAGCAGGGAGACAGGGAAGGCGGTTCAGCCCCAGCATTTT; CDR3: CASRETGKAVQPQHF
J: TRBJ1-5; size: NA; V: TRBV5-1; D: NA; DNA: TGCGCCAGCAGTGGACGGGAAACGAACAATCAGCCCCAGCATTTT; CDR3: CASSGRETNNQPQHF
J: TRBJ1-5; size: NA; V: TRBV5-1; D: NA; DNA: TGCGCCAGCAGCCGCGATACTAATCAGCCCCAGCATTTT; CDR3: CASSRDTNQPQHF
J: TRBJ1-1; size: NA; V: TRBV11-1; D: NA; DNA: TGTGCCAGCAGCCATCTCTTTGGGGCGGAAAACACTGAAGCTTTCTTT; CDR3: CASSHLFGAENTEAFF
J: TRBJ2-7; size: NA; V: TRBV4-3; D: TRBD2; DNA: TGCGCCAGCAGCCAGGGACTAGCGGGGGCCTACGAGCAGTACTTC; CDR3: CASSQGLAGAYEQYF
J: TRBJ2-5; size: once; V: TRBV6-6; D: NA; DNA: TGTGCCAGCAGTTATGGTCACAGCGGAATCCAAGAGACCCAGTACTTC; CDR3: CASSYGHSGIQETQYF
J: TRBJ1-1; size: NA; V: TRBV28; D: NA; DNA: TGTGCCAGCAGTTTAAATCGGGGTAAGACTGAAGCTTTCTTT; CDR3: CASSLNRGKTEAFF
J: TRBJ2-7; size: NA; V: TRBV6-5; D: NA; DNA: TGTGCCAGCAGTTTCGGGGGAGTCTCCTACGAGCAGTACTTC; CDR3: CASSFGGVSYEQYF
J: TRBJ1-5; size: once; V: TRBV18; D: TRBD1; DNA: TGTGCCAGCTCACCATCTCGTGGACAGGGTGGAGGTTATAGCAATCAGCCCCAGCATTTT; CDR3: CASSPSRGQGGGYSNQPQHF
J: TRBJ1-4; size: NA; V: TRBV7-9; D: NA; DNA: TGTGCCAGCACTGCCAGCCTAGAGGAAAAACTGTTTTTT; CDR3: CASTASLEEKLFF
J: TRBJ1-1; size: NA; V: TRBV5-6; D: NA; DNA: TGTGCCAGCTCTCGGCGGCGGCAGAACACTGAAGCTTTCTTT; CDR3: CASSRRRQNTEAFF
J: TRBJ1-1; size: NA; V: TRBV19; D: TRBD1; DNA: TGTGCCAGTAGTATTTCCGAGGGGGCAGGCACTGAAGCTTTCTTT; CDR3: CASSISEGAGTEAFF
J: TRBJ2-3; size: NA; V: TRBV5-1; D: TRBD1; DNA: TGCGCCAGCAGCTCGGGACAGGGGGTCACAGATACGCAGTATTTT; CDR3: CASSSGQGVTDTQYF
J: TRBJ2-3; size: once; V: TRBV5-8; D: TRBD2; DNA: TGTGCCAGCAGCTTTCGCGGGAGGGGCACAGATACGCAGTATTTT; CDR3: CASSFRGRGTDTQYF
J: TRBJ2-1; size: NA; V: TRBV13; D: NA; DNA: TGTGCCAGCAGCTTAGGCAGGGTCGGTGAGCAGTTCTTC; CDR3: CASSLGRVGEQFF
J: TRBJ1-1; size: NA; V: TRBV4-2; D: NA; DNA: TGTGCCAGCAGCCCGCCCGAAGCACTGGTAGCTTTCTTT; CDR3: CASSPPEALVAFF
J: TRBJ1-5; size: NA; V: TRBV6-6; D: NA; DNA: TGTGCCAGCAGTACTCCACCTCAGCCCCAGCATTTT; CDR3: CASSTPPQPQHF
J: TRBJ2-2; size: once; V: TRBV2; D: NA; DNA: TGTGCCAGCAGCAAACAGACATCCGGGGAGCTGTTTTTT; CDR3: CASSKQTSGELFF
J: TRBJ2-7; size: NA; V: TRBV4-3; D: NA; DNA: TGCGCCAGCAGCCAAGATGCGGCCGGTACTTCCTACGAGCAGTACTTC; CDR3: CASSQDAAGTSYEQYF
J: TRBJ2-7; size: once; V: TRBV9; D: NA; DNA: TGTGCCAGCAGCTCCAAGGGGGTATTTGGCTACGAGCAGTACTTC; CDR3: CASSSKGVFGYEQYF
J: TRBJ2-5; size: NA; V: TRBV10-3; D: NA; DNA: TGTGCCATCACCCCCGGGGGTCCCAAAGAGACCCAGTACTTC; CDR3: CAITPGGPKETQYF
J: TRBJ2-7; size: once; V: TRBV5-1; D: TRBD1; DNA: TGCGCCAGCAGCCCCGGGACAGGGGGTCCTACAGCGTACTTC; CDR3: CASSPGTGGPTAYF
J: TRBJ2-4; size: NA; V: TRBV5-6; D: NA; DNA: TGTGCCAGCAGCTCAACGAAGGGTAGGACAGAATCAGCCAAAAACATTCAGTACTTC; CDR3: CASSSTKGRTESAKNIQYF
J: TRBJ1-1; size: NA; V: TRBV5-1; D: NA; DNA: TGCGCCAGCAGCCTGGACGGTGCTATTGAAGCTTTCTTT; CDR3: CASSLDGAIEAFF
J: TRBJ2-2; size: NA; V: TRBV6-5; D: NA; DNA: TGTGCCACATACCGGAAGCGCGCGAGCGGGGAGCTGTTTTTT; CDR3: CATYRKRASGELFF
J: TRBJ2-7; size: NA; V: TRBV7-2; D: NA; DNA: TGTGCCGCGGGTTTCGTTTTTGGTTACGAGCAGTACTTC; CDR3: CAAGFVFGYEQYF
J: TRBJ2-1; size: once; V: TRBV5-4; D: TRBD2; DNA: TGTGCCACCACAAATGGGGACTATCCCAATGAGCAGTTCTTC; CDR3: CATTNGDYPNEQFF
J: TRBJ1-6; size: NA; V: TRBV6-5; D: TRBD1; DNA: TGTGCCAGCAGAGGACAGGGTTTATCACCCCTCCACTTT; CDR3: CASRGQGLSPLHF
J: TRBJ1-1; size: once; V: TRBV18; D: NA; DNA: TGTGCCAGCTCACGCGGGGGGGAGAACACTGAAGCTTTCTTT; CDR3: CASSRGGENTEAFF
J: TRBJ2-5; size: NA; V: TRBV5-6; D: TRBD1; DNA: TGTGCCAGCAGCGGAGGGACAGGGCTTTTCCAAGAGACCCAGTACTTC; CDR3: CASSGGTGLFQETQYF
J: TRBJ2-7; size: NA; V: TRBV4-2; D: NA; DNA: TGTGCCAGCAGACCCGGGACTTCTCTCGCGTGGGAGCAGTACTTC; CDR3: CASRPGTSLAWEQYF